This T cell receptor beta chain is drawn from a study of blood T cell repertoires in COVID-19. Study-level information: Acute and convalescent COVID-19 specimens originated in the United States, Italy and Spain. T cells, B-cell-depleted T cells, or PBMCs provided the cDNA or gDNA that served as material.

This clone was counted a single time. Generated by immunoSEQ multiplex PCR, the TCRdb table keeps only in-frame clones and is missing some. The table includes about 260,000 clones, more than 75% detected once. The CDR3 consists of 15 residues. J lost 3 bases, V lost 6 bases, and 8 bases had no gene match. Germline values: CDR1 WSHSY, CDR2 SAAADI. Sequencing used peripheral blood. V is TRBV10-2 and J is TRBJ1-1; the match to TRBD1 covers 9 bases. The receptor was derived from a woman aged 40 to 55 who had recovered from COVID-19. CDR3 sequence reads: CASRGTGLGDTEAFF. The CDR3 DNA sequence: TGCGCCAGCAGGGGGACAGGGCTGGGGGACACTGAAGCTTTCTTT.